The 29 T cell receptor beta chains in this list originate from one sample, sequenced in a study of blood T cell repertoires in COVID-19. Only in-frame clones appear in the TCRdb table, and some are missing; sequencing was by immunoSEQ multiplex PCR. Of 150,000 to 200,000 clones in the sample, 88% are singletons; the top ten hold roughly 2%. The specimen sequenced was peripheral blood. The source of these receptors is a man aged 50 or older who had recovered from COVID-19.

The CDR3 here is CASSRTVYEQYF. The CDR3 nucleotides are TGTGCCTCCTCGCGGACAGTTTACGAGCAGTACTTC. The rearrangement uses TRBV6-5 and TRBJ2-7; TRBD1 might be the D (6 bases). The CDR3 covers 12 residues. V lost 11 bases and J 4 bases, leaving 15 bases between the germline ends. Per the germline V gene, CDR1 is MNHEY and CDR2 is SVGAGI.

V is TRBV30 and J is TRBJ1-1, with no clear D. This CDR3 comprises 14 residues. V lost 5 bases, J lost 1 base, and 14 bases lay in between. The germline gives CDR1 GTSNPN, CDR2 SVGIG (reference sequence). In DNA, the CDR3 is TGTGCCTGGTGGACTGGGGTTCCGAACACTGAAGCTTTCTTT. It is translated as CAWWTGVPNTEAFF.

This clone was seen only once. This chain joins TRBV19 and TRBJ1-1, with D perhaps matching TRBD1 (6 bases). CDR1 and CDR2 from the germline V gene are LNHDA and SQIVND (reference sequence). The CDR3 contains 13 residues. Trimming removed 8 bases from V and 5 bases from J, with 15 bases in between. In DNA form, the CDR3 reads TGTGCCAGTTCCGACAGGCGGGGGACTGAAGCTTTCTTT. Translated: CASSDRRGTEAFF.

The V gene is TRBV3-1 (or the pseudogene TRBV3-2), the J gene TRBJ2-4, with D perhaps TRBD2 (6 bases). Trimming shortened V by 4 bases and J by 3 bases, and 13 bases separated the two germline ends. The CDR3 is 15 residues long. Germline V lookup: CDR1 LGHDT, CDR2 YNNKEL (reference sequence). The CDR3 loop is CASSLRDSSKNIQYF. DNA of the CDR3: TGTGCCAGCAGCCTACGGGACTCTAGCAAAAACATTCAGTACTTC.

The J gene is TRBJ2-1, the V gene TRBV11-2, with 9 bases identical to TRBD1. Germline loops: CDR1 SGHAT, CDR2 FQNNGV. The CDR3 is made up of 16 amino acids. Trimming at V came to 5 bases and at J to 8 bases, leaving 13 bases not matched to a gene. The CDR3 is CASSPLSRQGVYEQFF. The CDR3 DNA is TGTGCCAGCAGCCCATTATCGAGACAGGGGGTTTATGAGCAGTTCTTC.

This rearrangement joins TRBV29-1 to TRBJ2-7; 7 bases are a match to TRBD1. CDR3 length: 11 residues. The V gene end was trimmed by 6 bases and the J gene end by 4 bases; junction bases not matched to a gene: 3. CDR1 is SQVTM and CDR2 is ANQGSEA in the germline V gene. CDR3 sequence: CSVNRGYEQYF. In nucleotides, the CDR3 is TGCAGCGTCAACAGGGGATACGAGCAGTACTTC.

The V gene is TRBV28, the J gene TRBJ1-3; TRBD1 matches at 8 bases. V dropped 6 bases and J dropped 0; count of bases not matched to a gene: 13. This CDR3 region has 18 residues. Germline V gives CDR1 MDHEN, CDR2 SYDVKM. CDR3 region: CASSPTRTGLNSGNTIYF. The DNA for the CDR3 is TGTGCCAGCAGCCCGACCCGGACAGGGCTTAACTCTGGAAACACCATATATTTT.

This chain links TRBV9 with TRBJ2-6; D perhaps matches TRBD2 (6 bases). Between the trimmed V and J ends, which lost 4 bases and 0 bases, there was a span of 14 bases. In germline, CDR1 is SGDLS, CDR2 YYNGEE. The CDR3 sequence is 17 residues long. CDR3 DNA: TGTGCCAGCAGCCCGGGGACTCTAAACTCTGGGGCCAACGTCCTGACTTTC. It translates to CASSPGTLNSGANVLTF. The variable domain in full, completed from reference TRBV9 and TRBJ2-6, reads DSGVTQTPKHLITATGQRVTLRCSPRSGDLSVYWYQQSLDQGLQFLIQYYNGEERAKGNILERFSAQQFPDLHSELNLSSLELGDSALYFCASSPGTLNSGANVLTFGAGSRLTVL.

V and J are TRBV7-2 and TRBJ1-3; 7 bases fit TRBD1. V was clipped by 2 bases and J by 5 bases; unmatched bases: 6. CDR1 is SGHTA, CDR2 FQGNSA, per germline. The CDR3 totals 15 residues. In DNA form, the CDR3 reads TGTGCCAGCAGCTTACCCGACAGGGCGAGAAACACCATATATTTT. This sequence encodes CASSLPDRARNTIYF.

This chain uses TRBV30 with TRBJ2-1; 8 bases align to TRBD1. Germline loops: CDR1 GTSNPN, CDR2 SVGIG (reference sequence). V was clipped by 4 bases and J by 0 bases; unmatched bases: 2. This CDR3 contains 14 residues. CDR3 sequence reads: CAWNRGNSYNEQFF. The CDR3 DNA reads as TGTGCCTGGAACAGGGGGAACTCCTACAATGAGCAGTTCTTC.

This clone has only one observation. The V and J genes are TRBV4-1 and TRBJ2-2; 10 nucleotides agree with TRBD2. V lost 4 bases to trimming and J lost 7 bases; unmatched junction nucleotides: 21. CDR1 is MGHRA and CDR2 is YSYEKL in the germline V gene. The CDR3 runs to 20 residues. The CDR3, as DNA: TGCGCCAGCAGCCTCTCACAACTAGGGGCTAGCGGGGGCCCCAGCGGGGAGCTGTTTTTT. Translating gives CASSLSQLGASGGPSGELFF.

The rearrangement uses TRBV6-2 or TRBV6-3 and TRBJ2-2; 8 nucleotides agree with TRBD2. The CDR3 has 17 residues. Per the germline V gene, CDR1 is MNHEY and CDR2 is SVGEGT. V lost 6 bases, J lost 0 bases, and 9 bases stayed unmatched. The CDR3 DNA reads as TGTGCCAGCAGCACCCCTTTAGCGGGACCGAACACCGGGGAGCTGTTTTTT. Translated: CASSTPLAGPNTGELFF.

This clone was found once. This chain connects TRBV6-5 to TRBJ1-6, with TRBD1 matching over 7 bases. Germline assignment: CDR1 MNHEY and CDR2 SVGAGI. J was trimmed by 7 bases and V by 6 bases; bases with no gene match: 6. The CDR3 runs to 14 residues. The CDR3 spells CASRATGINSPLHF. The CDR3 nucleotides are TGTGCCAGCAGGGCGACAGGGATCAATTCACCCCTCCACTTT.

The V and J genes are TRBV7-2 and TRBJ2-7; 10 bases line up with TRBD2. The V and J ends lost 5 bases and 5 bases, in that order; junction bases with no gene match: 9. Germline CDR1 is SGHTA and CDR2 is FQGNSA. The CDR3 spans 15 residues. The CDR3 region is CASSPQRGGMNEQYF. DNA for the CDR3: TGTGCCAGCAGCCCCCAGCGGGGGGGTATGAACGAGCAGTACTTC. Complete variable domain (other parts from reference TRBV7-2 and TRBJ2-7): GAGVSQSPSNKVTEKGKDVELRCDPISGHTALYWYRQSLGQGLEFLIYFQGNSAPDKSGLPSDRFSAERTGGSVSTLTIQRTQQEDSAVYLCASSPQRGGMNEQYFGPGTRLTVT.

Only a few counts were recorded for this clone. The rearrangement uses TRBV4-1 and TRBJ2-7, with 9 bases identical to TRBD2. This CDR3 has 18 residues. CDR1 MGHRA and CDR2 YSYEKL come from the germline V gene. Trimming at V came to 0 bases and at J to 0 bases, leaving 9 bases not matched to a gene. The CDR3 DNA follows: TGCGCCAGCAGCCAAGATGCCCCCGGTAGCGGGAGCTCCTACGAGCAGTACTTC. Amino acids: CASSQDAPGSGSSYEQYF.

The J gene is TRBJ2-3, the V gene TRBV7-8; the match to TRBD1 covers 10 bases. After removal of 5 bases from V and 5 bases from J, the junction contained 7 bases not matched to a gene. Germline CDR1 and CDR2: SGHVS and FQNEAQ. This CDR3 has 15 amino acids. The CDR3 coding sequence is TGTGCCAGCAGCACCCGGGACAGGGGAGGAGATACGCAGTATTTT. Its protein product is CASSTRDRGGDTQYF.

V gene TRBV7-2 combines with J gene TRBJ2-5; tentative D call: TRBD2 (7 bases). This CDR3 region has 15 residues. Between the trimmed V and J ends, which lost 1 base and 5 bases, there was a span of 14 bases. CDR1 SGHTA and CDR2 FQGNSA come from the germline V gene. For the CDR3, the DNA is TGTGCCAGCAGCTTAGGGGAGGGGGGGCCGGAGACCCAGTACTTC. Translated: CASSLGEGGPETQYF.

This chain links TRBV2 with TRBJ2-7; tentative D call: TRBD2 (6 bases). This CDR3 region has 15 residues. V lost 7 bases and J lost 4, with 20 bases in between. CDR1 and CDR2 (germline): SNHLY, FYNNEI. CDR3 coding DNA: TGTGCCAGCAACCCCCTGGGGGGTTCATTGTACGAGCAGTACTTC. This gives the protein CASNPLGGSLYEQYF.

The rearrangement joins TRBV30 to TRBJ2-1; D is unclear. V lost 2 bases and J 8 bases, leaving 10 bases between the germline ends. CDR1 is GTSNPN and CDR2 is SVGIG in the germline V gene (reference sequence). This CDR3 is 12 amino acids long. CDR3 DNA: TGTGCCTGGAGTTTGGGCGTCGATGAGCAGTTCTTC. It specifies CAWSLGVDEQFF.

The chain is built from TRBV7-8 and TRBJ2-1, with 8 bases fitting TRBD2. Germline V lookup: CDR1 SGHVS, CDR2 FQNEAQ. The CDR3 contains 16 residues. With V trimmed by 1 base and J by 6 bases, 8 bases remained unmatched. The DNA of the CDR3 is TGTGCCAGCAGCTTAGAAGTCAGCGGGGGTCCCAATGAGCAGTTCTTC. This sequence encodes CASSLEVSGGPNEQFF.

The V and J genes are TRBV18 and TRBJ2-7, with 7 bases matching TRBD1. CDR3 length: 13 residues. In germline, CDR1 is KGHSH, CDR2 LQKENI. Trimming at V came to 4 bases and at J to 3 bases, leaving 3 bases not matched to a gene. The CDR3 loop is CASSQGTDYEQYF. Written as DNA, the CDR3 is TGTGCCAGCTCACAAGGGACAGACTACGAGCAGTACTTC.

The gene calls are TRBV24-1 and TRBJ2-2; 12 nucleotides match TRBD1. V shed 3 bases and J 7 bases; nucleotides not matched to a gene: 5. Germline V CDR1 and CDR2: KGHDR, SFDVKD. The CDR3 totals 16 residues. The DNA for the CDR3 is TGTGCCACCAGTGATCGGGACAGGGGGCGCCGCGGGGAGCTGTTTTTT. Encoded protein: CATSDRDRGRRGELFF.

The V call is TRBV14, the J call TRBJ1-1; D not certain. The CDR3 loop spans 13 amino acids. Trimming took off 2 bases at V and 3 bases at J, with 7 bases between the two ends. Germline V gene sequence: CDR1 SGHDN, CDR2 FVKESK. The CDR3 spells CASSQSAYTEAFF. The CDR3 DNA follows: TGTGCCAGCAGCCAATCCGCGTACACTGAAGCTTTCTTT.

The rearrangement uses TRBV28 and TRBJ2-1, with a weak D call TRBD1 (6 bases). The germline gives CDR1 MDHEN, CDR2 SYDVKM. The CDR3 has 14 amino acids. Trimming shortened V by 5 bases and J by 1 base, and 9 bases separated the two germline ends. CDR3 DNA sequence: TGTGCCAGCAGTCTGGGACATTCCTACAATGAGCAGTTCTTC. Residues: CASSLGHSYNEQFF.

This chain joins TRBV5-4 and TRBJ2-7; D gene ambiguous. V lost 3 bases and J 3 bases, leaving 10 bases between the germline ends. This CDR3 comprises 13 residues. The germline V gene has CDR1 SGHNT and CDR2 YYREEE (reference sequence). The CDR3: CASSSFGGYEQYF. The CDR3, as DNA: TGTGCCAGCAGCTCCTTCGGCGGCTACGAGCAGTACTTC.

In its sample, this clone was seen once. The V and J genes are TRBV9 and TRBJ2-2; 10 nucleotides agree with TRBD2. V shed 3 bases, J shed 7 bases, and the junction held 6 bases outside the gene matches. CDR1 is SGDLS, CDR2 YYNGEE, per germline. The CDR3 contains 15 residues. Written as DNA, the CDR3 is TGTGCCAGCAGCGATCGGACTAGCGGAGGCGGGGAGCTGTTTTTT. It translates to CASSDRTSGGGELFF.

This clone was seen just once. This chain connects TRBV6-2 or TRBV6-3 to TRBJ1-2, with 8 bases lining up with TRBD1. The V gene end was trimmed by 4 bases and the J gene end by 8 bases; junction bases not matched to a gene: 6. This CDR3 region has 13 residues. Germline-derived CDR1 and CDR2 are MNHEY and SVGEGT. Here the CDR3 DNA reads TGTGCCAGCAGTTTGGACAGGGTTGACGGCTACACCTTC. Translating it yields CASSLDRVDGYTF.

The chain employs TRBV18 and TRBJ1-4, with D possibly being TRBD1 (6 bases). With 5 bases removed from V and 10 bases from J, the gap between germline ends came to 11 bases. CDR1 and CDR2 from the germline V gene are KGHSH and LQKENI. This CDR3 is built from 12 residues. Written as DNA, the CDR3 is TGTGCCAGCTCATCAGAAGGGGGAAAACTGTTTTTT. Protein product: CASSSEGGKLFF.

The rearrangement joins TRBV19 to TRBJ1-1; 10 nucleotides agree with TRBD1. V shed 5 bases, J shed 4 bases, and the junction held 10 bases outside the gene matches. In germline, CDR1 is LNHDA, CDR2 SQIVND (reference sequence). CDR3 length: 16 amino acids. Here the CDR3 reads CASSPRRGQGSTEAFF. CDR3 nucleotides: TGTGCCAGTAGTCCCCGAAGGGGACAGGGGAGCACTGAAGCTTTCTTT.